This T cell receptor beta chain derives from a study of blood T cell repertoires in COVID-19. About the research overall: The origin of the acute and convalescent COVID-19 samples was the United States, Italy and Spain. PBMCs, B-cell-depleted T cells, or T cells provided the cDNA or gDNA that made up the material.

CDR1 and CDR2 from the germline V gene are KGHSH and LQKENI. V lost 2 bases and J lost 7, with 8 bases in between. CDR3 size: 12 residues. How the authors handled the data: From reference gene primer amplification, estimates of nucleated cell counts were derived. The data were produced by immunoSEQ multiplex PCR, yet TCRdb's version contains in-frame clones alone and is incomplete. The V and J calls and clone size are taken from that table; D and trimming were inferred from the DNA. The table shows some 400,000 clones, with around 87% occurring only once. The sample comprised peripheral blood. V and J are TRBV18 and TRBJ2-5, with D possibly TRBD1 on 6 matching bases. The sequence was collected from a woman aged 25 to 39 with COVID-19, enrolled during active disease. CDR3 sequence: CASSPTGPTQYF. In nucleotides, the CDR3 is TGTGCCAGCTCACCAACAGGGCCGACCCAGTACTTC.